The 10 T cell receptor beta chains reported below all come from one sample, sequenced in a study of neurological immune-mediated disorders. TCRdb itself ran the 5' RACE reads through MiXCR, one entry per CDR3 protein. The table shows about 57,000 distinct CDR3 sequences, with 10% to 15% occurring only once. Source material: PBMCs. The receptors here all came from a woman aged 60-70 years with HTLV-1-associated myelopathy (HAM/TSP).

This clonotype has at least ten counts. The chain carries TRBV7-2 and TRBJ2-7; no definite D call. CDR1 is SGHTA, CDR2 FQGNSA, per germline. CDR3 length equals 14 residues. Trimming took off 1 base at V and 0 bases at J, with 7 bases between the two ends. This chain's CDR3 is CASSLEASSYEQYF. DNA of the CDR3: TGTGCCAGCAGCTTAGAGGCCAGCTCCTACGAGCAGTACTTC.

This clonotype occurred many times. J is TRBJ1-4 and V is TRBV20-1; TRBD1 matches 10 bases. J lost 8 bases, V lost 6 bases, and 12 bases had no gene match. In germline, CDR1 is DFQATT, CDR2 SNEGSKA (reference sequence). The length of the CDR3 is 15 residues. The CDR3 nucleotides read TGCAGTGCCCCGAACCCCGGGACAGGGGAAGAAAAACTGTTTTTT. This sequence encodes CSAPNPGTGEEKLFF.

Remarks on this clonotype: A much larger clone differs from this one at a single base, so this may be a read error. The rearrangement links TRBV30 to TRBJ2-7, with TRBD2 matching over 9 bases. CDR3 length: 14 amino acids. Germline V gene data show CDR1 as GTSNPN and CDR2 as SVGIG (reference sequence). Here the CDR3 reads CARRISGSSYEQYF. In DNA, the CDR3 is TGTGCCCGGAGGATTAGCGGGAGCTCCTACGAGCAGTACTTC. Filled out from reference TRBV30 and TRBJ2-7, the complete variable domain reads SQTIHQWPATLVQPVGSPLSLECTVEGTSNPNLYWYRQAAGRGLQLLFYSVGIGQISSEVPQNLSASRPQDRQFILSSKKLLLSDSGFYLCARRISGSSYEQYFGPGTRLTVT.

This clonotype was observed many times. DNA for the CDR3: TGTGCCAGCAGCCAAATTCGTCGGTCTCTAGAGGATCAGCCCCAGCATTTT. Translation: CASSQIRRSLEDQPQHF. The V and J genes are TRBV7-3 and TRBJ1-5; D is unclear. V lost 5 bases to trimming and J lost 5 bases, with 22 bases between them. The CDR3 contains 17 residues. Germline V lookup: CDR1 SGHTA, CDR2 FQGTGA.

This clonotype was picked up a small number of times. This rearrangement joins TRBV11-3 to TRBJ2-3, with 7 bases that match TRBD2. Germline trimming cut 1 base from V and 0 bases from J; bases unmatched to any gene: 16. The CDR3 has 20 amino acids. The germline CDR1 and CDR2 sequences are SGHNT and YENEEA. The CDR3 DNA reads TGTGCCAGCAGCTTAGGTACCGGGAGAGCGGGGCTAATTAGCACAGATACGCAGTATTTT. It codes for CASSLGTGRAGLISTDTQYF.

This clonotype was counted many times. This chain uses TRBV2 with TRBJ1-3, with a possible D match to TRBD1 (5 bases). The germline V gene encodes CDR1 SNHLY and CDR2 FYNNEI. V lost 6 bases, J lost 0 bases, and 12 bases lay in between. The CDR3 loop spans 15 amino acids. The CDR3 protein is CASSPDSSSGNTIYF. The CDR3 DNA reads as TGTGCCAGCAGCCCTGACAGTTCCTCTGGAAACACCATATATTTT.

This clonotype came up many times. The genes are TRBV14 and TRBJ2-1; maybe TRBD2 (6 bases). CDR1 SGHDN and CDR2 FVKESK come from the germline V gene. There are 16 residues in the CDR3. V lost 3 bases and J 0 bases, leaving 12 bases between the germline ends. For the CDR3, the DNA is TGTGCCAGCAGCCACCCCCCGGGGGTCTCCTACAATGAGCAGTTCTTC. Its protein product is CASSHPPGVSYNEQFF.

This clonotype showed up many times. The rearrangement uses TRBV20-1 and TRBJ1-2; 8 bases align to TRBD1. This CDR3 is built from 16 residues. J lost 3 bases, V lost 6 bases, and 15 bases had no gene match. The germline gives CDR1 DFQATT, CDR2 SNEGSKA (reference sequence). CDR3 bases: TGCAGTGCGTCACCAAGTCCGGGACAGGCCTACTATGGCTACACCTTC. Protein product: CSASPSPGQAYYGYTF.

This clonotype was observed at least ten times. CDR3 region: CATSQSKGPSNTGELFF. In DNA form, the CDR3 reads TGTGCCACCAGCCAGAGCAAAGGGCCATCGAACACCGGGGAGCTGTTTTTT. The chain links TRBV15 to TRBJ2-2; no definite D call. Trimming removed 5 bases at V and 0 bases at J, with 16 bases between. There are 17 residues in the CDR3. The germline gives CDR1 LNHNV, CDR2 YYDKDF (reference sequence).

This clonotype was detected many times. As DNA, the CDR3 is TGCGCCAGCAGCCAAGTAGGGCGTTCGGAGCTCAAACTATACAATGAGCAGTTCTTC. This translates into CASSQVGRSELKLYNEQFF. The chain carries TRBV4-1 and TRBJ2-1; D is ambiguous. Trimming shortened V by 1 base and J by 4 bases, and 23 bases separated the two germline ends. CDR1 is MGHRA and CDR2 is YSYEKL in the germline V gene. The CDR3 covers 19 residues.